This T cell receptor beta chain is drawn from a study of cytomegalovirus exposure and HLA in healthy donors. Overall study results and limits: Earlier analysis looked at TCR beta V segments, and most were productive about 87% or about 30% of the time. It was reportedly the case that the classifier diagnosed cytomegalovirus status with high specificity and sensitivity. The study designated 150 to 200 TCR beta chains cytomegalovirus-associated.

Of note for this clone: The antigen remains unidentified.

CDR3 length equals 16 residues. Losses at the gene ends were 0 bases for V and 0 bases for J; bases not matched to a gene: 5. CDR1 and CDR2 (germline): SGHNT, YENEEA. Primers: 60 Vbeta forward and 13 Jbeta reverse. Method: immunoSEQ multiplex PCR; TCRdb's copy keeps in-frame clones and lacks some. This sample carries 240,000 or so clones, roughly 82% of them seen once, and the ten largest clones take 5.4%. The sequence was obtained from a woman aged 35 to 49 in good health and CMV-seropositive. Sequencing input: PBMCs. This chain links TRBV11-3 with TRBJ2-7, with 7 bases identical to TRBD2. The CDR3 is CASSLERETPSYEQYF. In nucleotides, the CDR3 is TGTGCCAGCAGCTTAGAGCGGGAGACCCCCTCCTACGAGCAGTACTTC.